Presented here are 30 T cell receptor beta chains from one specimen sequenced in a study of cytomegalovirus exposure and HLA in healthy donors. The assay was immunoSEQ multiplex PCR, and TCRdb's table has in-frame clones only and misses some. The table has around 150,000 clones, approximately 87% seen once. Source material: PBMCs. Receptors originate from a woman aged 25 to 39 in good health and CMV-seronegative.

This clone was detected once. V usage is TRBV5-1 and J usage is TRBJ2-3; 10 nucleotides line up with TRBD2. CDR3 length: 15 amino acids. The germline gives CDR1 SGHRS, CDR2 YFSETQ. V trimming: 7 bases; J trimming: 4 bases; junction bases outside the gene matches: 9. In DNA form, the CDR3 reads TGCGCCAGCGTAGAACTAGCGGGGAATCCAGATACGCAGTATTTT. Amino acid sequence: CASVELAGNPDTQYF.

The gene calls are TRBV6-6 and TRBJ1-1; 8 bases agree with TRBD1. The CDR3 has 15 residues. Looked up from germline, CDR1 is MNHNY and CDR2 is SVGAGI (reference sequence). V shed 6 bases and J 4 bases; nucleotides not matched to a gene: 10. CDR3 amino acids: CASSPELTGVTEAFF. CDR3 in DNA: TGTGCCAGCAGCCCCGAACTGACAGGGGTCACTGAAGCTTTCTTT.

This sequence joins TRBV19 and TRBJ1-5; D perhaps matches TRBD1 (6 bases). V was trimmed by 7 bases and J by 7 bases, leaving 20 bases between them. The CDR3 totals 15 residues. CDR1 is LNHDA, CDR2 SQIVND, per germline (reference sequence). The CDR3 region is CASNPSRGGQQPQHF. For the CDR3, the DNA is TGTGCCAGTAACCCCTCAAGGGGGGGCCAGCAGCCCCAGCATTTT.

The CDR3: CASSQEVGRGDYEQYF. The CDR3, as DNA: TGTGCCAGCAGCCAAGAAGTTGGCAGGGGGGATTACGAGCAGTACTTC. V is TRBV4-2 and J is TRBJ2-7; possibly TRBD1 for D (7 bases). Germline V gives CDR1 LGHNA, CDR2 YNFKEQ. This CDR3 comprises 16 residues. With 0 bases removed from V and 4 bases from J, the gap between germline ends came to 16 bases.

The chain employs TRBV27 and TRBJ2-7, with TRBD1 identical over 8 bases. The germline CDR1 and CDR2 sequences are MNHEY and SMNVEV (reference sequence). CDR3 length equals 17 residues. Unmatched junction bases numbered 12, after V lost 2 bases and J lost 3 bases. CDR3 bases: TGTGCCAGCAGTTTAAGGACAGGGTTGGACGTTGACTACGAGCAGTACTTC. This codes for CASSLRTGLDVDYEQYF.

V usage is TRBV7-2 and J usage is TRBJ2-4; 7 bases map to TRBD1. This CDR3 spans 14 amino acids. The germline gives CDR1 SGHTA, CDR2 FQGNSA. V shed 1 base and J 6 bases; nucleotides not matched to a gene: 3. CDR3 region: CASSLEQGRNIQYF. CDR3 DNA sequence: TGTGCCAGCAGCTTAGAACAGGGGCGAAACATTCAGTACTTC.

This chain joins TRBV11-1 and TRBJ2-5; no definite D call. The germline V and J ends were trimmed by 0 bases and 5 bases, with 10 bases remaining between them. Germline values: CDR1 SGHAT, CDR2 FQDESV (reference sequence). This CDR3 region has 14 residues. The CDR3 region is CASSLAGYMETQYF. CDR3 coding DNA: TGTGCCAGCAGCTTAGCGGGCTATATGGAGACCCAGTACTTC.

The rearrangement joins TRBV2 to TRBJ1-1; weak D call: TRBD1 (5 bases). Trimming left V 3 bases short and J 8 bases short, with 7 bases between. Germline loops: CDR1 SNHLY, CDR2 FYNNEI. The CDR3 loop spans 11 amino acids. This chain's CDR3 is CASSDEGEAFF. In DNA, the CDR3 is TGTGCCAGCAGTGATGAGGGGGAAGCTTTCTTT.

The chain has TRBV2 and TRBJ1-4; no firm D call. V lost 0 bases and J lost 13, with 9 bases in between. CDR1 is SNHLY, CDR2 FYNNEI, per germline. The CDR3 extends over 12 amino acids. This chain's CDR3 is CASSEARVSLFF. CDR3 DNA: TGTGCCAGCAGTGAAGCTCGGGTCTCACTGTTTTTT.

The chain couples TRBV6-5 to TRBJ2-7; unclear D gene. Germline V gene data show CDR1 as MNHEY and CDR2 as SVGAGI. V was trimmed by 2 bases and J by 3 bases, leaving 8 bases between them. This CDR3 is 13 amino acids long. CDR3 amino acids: CASSYGHLYEQYF. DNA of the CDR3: TGTGCCAGCAGTTACGGGCACCTCTACGAGCAGTACTTC.

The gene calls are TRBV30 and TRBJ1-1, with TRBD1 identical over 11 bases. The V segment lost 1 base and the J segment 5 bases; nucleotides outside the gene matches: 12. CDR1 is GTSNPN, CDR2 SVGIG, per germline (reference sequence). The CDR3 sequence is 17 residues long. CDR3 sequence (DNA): TGTGCCTGGAGTGCCCGAATCGGGACAGGGGGAAGGACTGAAGCTTTCTTT. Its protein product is CAWSARIGTGGRTEAFF.

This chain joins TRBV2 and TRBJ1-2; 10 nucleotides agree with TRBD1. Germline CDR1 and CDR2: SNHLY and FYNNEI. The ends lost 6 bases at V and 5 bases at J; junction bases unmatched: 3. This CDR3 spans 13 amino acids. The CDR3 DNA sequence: TGTGCCAGCAGGGGACAGGGGAGGTATGGCTACACCTTC. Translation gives CASRGQGRYGYTF.

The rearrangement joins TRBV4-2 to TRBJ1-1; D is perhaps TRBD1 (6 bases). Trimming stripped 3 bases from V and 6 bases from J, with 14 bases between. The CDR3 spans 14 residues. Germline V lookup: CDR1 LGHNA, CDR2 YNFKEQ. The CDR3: CASSQLRRGSEAFF. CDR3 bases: TGTGCCAGCAGCCAGCTTCGCAGGGGTTCTGAAGCTTTCTTT.

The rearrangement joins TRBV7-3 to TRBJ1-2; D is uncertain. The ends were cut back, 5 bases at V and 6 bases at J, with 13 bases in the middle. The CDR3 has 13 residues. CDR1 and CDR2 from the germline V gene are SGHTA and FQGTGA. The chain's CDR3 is CASSDTPYDGYTF. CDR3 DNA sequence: TGTGCCAGCAGCGACACCCCCTATGATGGCTACACCTTC.

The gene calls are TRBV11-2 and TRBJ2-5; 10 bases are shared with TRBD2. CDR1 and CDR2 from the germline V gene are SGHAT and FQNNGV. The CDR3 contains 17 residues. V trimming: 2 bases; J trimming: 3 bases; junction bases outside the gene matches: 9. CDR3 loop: CASSLRRSGRPKETQYF. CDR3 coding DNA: TGTGCCAGCAGCTTAAGGCGTAGCGGGAGGCCAAAAGAGACCCAGTACTTC.

CDR3 amino acids: CASDGGSYNEQFF. The DNA for the CDR3 is TGTGCCAGCGATGGCGGTTCCTACAATGAGCAGTTCTTC. The chain links TRBV2 to TRBJ2-1; D is unclear. The CDR3 loop spans 13 amino acids. Trimming stripped 8 bases from V and 1 base from J, with 9 bases between. In germline, CDR1 is SNHLY, CDR2 FYNNEI.

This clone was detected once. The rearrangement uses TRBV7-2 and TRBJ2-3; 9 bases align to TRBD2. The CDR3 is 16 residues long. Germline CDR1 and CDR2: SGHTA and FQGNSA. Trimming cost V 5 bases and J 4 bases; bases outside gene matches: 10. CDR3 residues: CASSPGGSGGSDTQYF. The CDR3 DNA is TGTGCCAGCAGCCCTGGGGGTAGCGGGGGATCAGATACGCAGTATTTT.

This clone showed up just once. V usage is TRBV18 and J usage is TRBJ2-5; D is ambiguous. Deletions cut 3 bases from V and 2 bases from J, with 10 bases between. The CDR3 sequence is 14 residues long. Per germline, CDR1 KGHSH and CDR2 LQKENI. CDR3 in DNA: TGTGCCAGCTCACCTGGCACTGATCAAGAGACCCAGTACTTC. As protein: CASSPGTDQETQYF.

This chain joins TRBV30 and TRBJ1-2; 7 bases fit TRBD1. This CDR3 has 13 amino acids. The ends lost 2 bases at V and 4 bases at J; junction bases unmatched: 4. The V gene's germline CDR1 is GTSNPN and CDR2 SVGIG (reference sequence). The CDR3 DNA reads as TGTGCCTGGAGTCGACAGGGCGGCTATGGCTACACCTTC. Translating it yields CAWSRQGGYGYTF.

The CDR3 DNA sequence: TGCAGCGTTGAACCCCTAGCGGGAGGCTCCTACGAGCAGTACTTC. It specifies CSVEPLAGGSYEQYF. The chain couples TRBV29-1 to TRBJ2-7; 11 bases line up with TRBD2. Looked up from germline, CDR1 is SQVTM and CDR2 is ANQGSEA. There are 15 residues in the CDR3. Unmatched junction bases numbered 3, after V lost 2 bases and J lost 0 bases.

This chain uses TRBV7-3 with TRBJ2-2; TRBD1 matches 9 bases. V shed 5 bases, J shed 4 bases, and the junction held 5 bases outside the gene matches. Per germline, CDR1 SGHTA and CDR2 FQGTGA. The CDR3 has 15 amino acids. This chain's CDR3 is CASSTTGGVTGELFF. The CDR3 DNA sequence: TGTGCCAGCAGCACAACAGGGGGCGTCACCGGGGAGCTGTTTTTT.

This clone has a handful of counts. As DNA, the CDR3 is TGCGCCAGCAGCGAAGGGGGACGGAAGAACACTGAAGCTTTCTTT. Translated, it gives CASSEGGRKNTEAFF. This sequence joins TRBV5-1 and TRBJ1-1, with a tentative D call TRBD1 (6 bases). CDR3 length equals 15 residues. CDR1 SGHRS and CDR2 YFSETQ come from the germline V gene. V shed 4 bases and J shed 1 base, with 14 bases lying between them.

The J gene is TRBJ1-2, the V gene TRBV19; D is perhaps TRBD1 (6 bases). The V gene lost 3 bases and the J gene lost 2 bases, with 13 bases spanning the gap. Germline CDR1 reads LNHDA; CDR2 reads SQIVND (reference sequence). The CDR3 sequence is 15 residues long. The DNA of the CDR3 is TGTGCCAGTAGTATTCCAGGCGGGGGCAACTATGGCTACACCTTC. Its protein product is CASSIPGGGNYGYTF.

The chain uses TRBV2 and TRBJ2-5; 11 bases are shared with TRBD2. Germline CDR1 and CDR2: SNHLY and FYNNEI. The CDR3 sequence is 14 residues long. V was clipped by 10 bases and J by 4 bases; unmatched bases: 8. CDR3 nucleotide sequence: TGTGCCACAGCCCGGCTAGCGGGAGGAGAGACCCAGTACTTC. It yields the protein CATARLAGGETQYF.

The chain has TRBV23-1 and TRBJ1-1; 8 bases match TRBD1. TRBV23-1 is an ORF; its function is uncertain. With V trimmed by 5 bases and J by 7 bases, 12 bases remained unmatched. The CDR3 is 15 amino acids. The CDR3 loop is CASSKHTGGRLEAFF. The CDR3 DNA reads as TGCGCCAGCAGTAAGCACACAGGGGGACGTCTTGAAGCTTTCTTT.

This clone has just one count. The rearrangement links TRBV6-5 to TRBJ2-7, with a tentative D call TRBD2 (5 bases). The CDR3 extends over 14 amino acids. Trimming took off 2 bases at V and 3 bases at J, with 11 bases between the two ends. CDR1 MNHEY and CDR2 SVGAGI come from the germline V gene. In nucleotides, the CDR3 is TGTGCCAGCAGTTACGGTGGGAGAATCTACGAGCAGTACTTC. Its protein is CASSYGGRIYEQYF.

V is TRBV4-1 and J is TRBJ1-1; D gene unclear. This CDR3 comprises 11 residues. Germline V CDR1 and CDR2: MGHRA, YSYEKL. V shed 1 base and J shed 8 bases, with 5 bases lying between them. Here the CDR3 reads CASSQAYEAFF. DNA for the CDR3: TGCGCCAGCAGCCAAGCGTACGAAGCTTTCTTT.

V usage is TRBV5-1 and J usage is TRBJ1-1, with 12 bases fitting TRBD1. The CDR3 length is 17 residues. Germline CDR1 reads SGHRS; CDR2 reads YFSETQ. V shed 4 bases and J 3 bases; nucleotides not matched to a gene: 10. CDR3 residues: CASSRGTGGGLDTEAFF. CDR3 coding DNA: TGCGCCAGCAGCCGAGGGACAGGGGGCGGGTTGGACACTGAAGCTTTCTTT.

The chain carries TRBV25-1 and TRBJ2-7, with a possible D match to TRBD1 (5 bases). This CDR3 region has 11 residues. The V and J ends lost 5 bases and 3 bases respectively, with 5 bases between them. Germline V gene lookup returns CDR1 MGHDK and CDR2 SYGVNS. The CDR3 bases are TGTGCCAGCAGTAGGGGCTACGAGCAGTACTTC. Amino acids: CASSRGYEQYF.

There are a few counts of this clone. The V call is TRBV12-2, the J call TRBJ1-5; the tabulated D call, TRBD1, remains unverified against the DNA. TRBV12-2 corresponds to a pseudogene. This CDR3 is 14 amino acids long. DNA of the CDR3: TGTGCAAGTCGTCGAGGACACTGCAATCAGCCCCAGCATTTT. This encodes CASRRGHCNQPQHF.